A single T cell receptor beta chain is shown here with its context. This CDR3 spans 15 amino acids. V trimming: 4 bases; J trimming: 4 bases; junction bases outside the gene matches: 7. From germline, CDR1 is ENHRY and CDR2 SYGVKD. This sample is part of a study of T-cell reconstitution after alpha-beta-depleted transplantation in children. Molecular barcoding with unique molecular identifiers was used for the TCRbeta library. TCRdb ran MiXCR on the PCR reads and lists one entry per CDR3 protein. The table has 500,000 to 600,000 distinct CDR3 sequences, around a third seen once. The chain uses TRBV10-3 and TRBJ2-7; 10 nucleotides align to TRBD1. The sample here was PBMCs from the stem cell graft donor, taken from the stem cell graft. This receptor was identified in a human donor who donated a stem cell graft to a child with aplastic anemia. As DNA, the CDR3 is TGTGCCATCAGTGCCGAAGGGACAGGGGCGTACGAGCAGTACTTC. This translates into CAISAEGTGAYEQYF.